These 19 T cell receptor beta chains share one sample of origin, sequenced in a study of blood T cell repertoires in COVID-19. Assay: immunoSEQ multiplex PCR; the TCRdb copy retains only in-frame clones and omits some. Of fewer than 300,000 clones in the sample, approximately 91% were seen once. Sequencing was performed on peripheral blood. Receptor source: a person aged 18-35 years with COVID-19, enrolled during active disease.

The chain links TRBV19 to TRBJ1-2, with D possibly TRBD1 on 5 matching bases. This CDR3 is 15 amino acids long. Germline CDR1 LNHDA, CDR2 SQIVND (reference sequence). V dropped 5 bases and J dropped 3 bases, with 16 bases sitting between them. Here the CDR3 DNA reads TGTGCCAGTAGTCTACGGCGGGGGGGAGACTATGGCTACACCTTC. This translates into CASSLRRGGDYGYTF.

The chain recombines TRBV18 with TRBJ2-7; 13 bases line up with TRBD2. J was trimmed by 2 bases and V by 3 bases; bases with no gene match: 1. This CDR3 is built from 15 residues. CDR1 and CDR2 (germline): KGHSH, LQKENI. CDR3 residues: CASSPGLAGTYEQYF. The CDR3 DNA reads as TGTGCCAGCTCACCGGGACTAGCGGGGACCTACGAGCAGTACTTC.

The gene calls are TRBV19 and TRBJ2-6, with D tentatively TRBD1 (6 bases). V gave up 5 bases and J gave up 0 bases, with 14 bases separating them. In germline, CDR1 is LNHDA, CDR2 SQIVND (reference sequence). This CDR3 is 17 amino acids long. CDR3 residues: CASSQTQGTSGANVLTF. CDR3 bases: TGTGCCAGTAGTCAAACGCAGGGGACCTCTGGGGCCAACGTCCTGACTTTC.

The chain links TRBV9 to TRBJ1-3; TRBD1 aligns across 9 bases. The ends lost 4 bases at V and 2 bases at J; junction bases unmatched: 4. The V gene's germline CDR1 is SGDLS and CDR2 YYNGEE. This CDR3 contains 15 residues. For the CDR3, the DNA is TGTGCCAGCAGCTATGGACAGGGGCCTGGAAACACCATATATTTT. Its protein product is CASSYGQGPGNTIYF.

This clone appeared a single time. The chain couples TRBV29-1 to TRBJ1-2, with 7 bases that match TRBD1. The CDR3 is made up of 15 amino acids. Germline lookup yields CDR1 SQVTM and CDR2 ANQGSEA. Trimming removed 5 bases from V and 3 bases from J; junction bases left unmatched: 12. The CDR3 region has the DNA TGCAGCGTTCCCGGAGGGGTCCAGGGGGACTATGGCTACACCTTC. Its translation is CSVPGGVQGDYGYTF. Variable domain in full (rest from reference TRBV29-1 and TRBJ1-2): SAVISQKPSRDICQRGTSLTIQCQVDSQVTMMFWYRQQPGQSLTLIATANQGSEATYESGFVIDKFPISRPNLTFSTLTVSNMSPEDSSIYLCSVPGGVQGDYGYTFGSGTRLTVV.

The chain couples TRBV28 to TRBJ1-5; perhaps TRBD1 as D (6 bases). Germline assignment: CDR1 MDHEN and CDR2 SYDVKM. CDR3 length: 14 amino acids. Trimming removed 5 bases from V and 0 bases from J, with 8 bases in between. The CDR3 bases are TGTGCCAGCAGTACAGGGAATAGCAATCAGCCCCAGCATTTT. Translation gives CASSTGNSNQPQHF.

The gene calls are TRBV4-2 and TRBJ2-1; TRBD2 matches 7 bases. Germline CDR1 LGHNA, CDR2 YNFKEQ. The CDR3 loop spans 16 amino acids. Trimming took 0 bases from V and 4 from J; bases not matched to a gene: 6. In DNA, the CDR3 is TGTGCCAGCAGCCAAGATCTGGCGGGAGTGTACAATGAGCAGTTCTTC. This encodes CASSQDLAGVYNEQFF.

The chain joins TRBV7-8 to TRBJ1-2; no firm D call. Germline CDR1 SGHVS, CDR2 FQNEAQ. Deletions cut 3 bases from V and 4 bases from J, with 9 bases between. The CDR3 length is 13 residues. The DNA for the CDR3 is TGTGCCAGCAGCTTTCCGGGGTCCTATGGCTACACCTTC. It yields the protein CASSFPGSYGYTF.

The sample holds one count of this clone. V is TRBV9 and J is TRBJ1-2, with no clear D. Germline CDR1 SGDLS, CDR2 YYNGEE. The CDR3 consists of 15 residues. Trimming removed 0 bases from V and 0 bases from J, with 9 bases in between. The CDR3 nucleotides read TGTGCCAGCAGCGTAGACGACTCAGCTAACTATGGCTACACCTTC. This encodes CASSVDDSANYGYTF.

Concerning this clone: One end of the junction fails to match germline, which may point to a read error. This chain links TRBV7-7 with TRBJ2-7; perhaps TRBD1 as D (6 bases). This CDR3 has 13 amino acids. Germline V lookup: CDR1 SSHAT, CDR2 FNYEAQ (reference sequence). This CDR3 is CASSLQTGREQYF. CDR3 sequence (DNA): TGTGCTAGCAGCCTACAAACAGGGCGCGAGCAGTACTTC.

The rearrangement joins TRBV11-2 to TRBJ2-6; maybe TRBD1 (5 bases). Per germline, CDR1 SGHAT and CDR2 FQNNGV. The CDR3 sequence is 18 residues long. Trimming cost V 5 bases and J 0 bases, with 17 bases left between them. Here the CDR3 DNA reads TGTGCCAGCAGCCTTCAGGGTAATGCCCCCTCTGGGGCCAACGTCCTGACTTTC. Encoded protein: CASSLQGNAPSGANVLTF.

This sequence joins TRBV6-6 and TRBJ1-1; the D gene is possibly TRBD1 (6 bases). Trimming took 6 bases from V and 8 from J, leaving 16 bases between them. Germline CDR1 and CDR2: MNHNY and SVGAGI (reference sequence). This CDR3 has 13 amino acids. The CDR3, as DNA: TGTGCCAGCAGCAAAGAGAGGGGGTCCGAAGCTTTCTTT. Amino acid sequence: CASSKERGSEAFF.

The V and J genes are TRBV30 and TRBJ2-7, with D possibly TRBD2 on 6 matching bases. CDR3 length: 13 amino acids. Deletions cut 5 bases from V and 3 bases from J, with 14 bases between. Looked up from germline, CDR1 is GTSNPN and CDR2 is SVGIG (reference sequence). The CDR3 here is CAWVGRAGYEQYF. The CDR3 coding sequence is TGTGCCTGGGTGGGGAGAGCGGGCTACGAGCAGTACTTC.

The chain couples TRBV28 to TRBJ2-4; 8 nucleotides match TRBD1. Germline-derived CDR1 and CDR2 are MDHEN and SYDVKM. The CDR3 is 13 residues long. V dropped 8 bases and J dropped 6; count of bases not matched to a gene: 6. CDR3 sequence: CASSRTGTNIQYF. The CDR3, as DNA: TGTGCCAGCTCCCGGACAGGGACAAACATTCAGTACTTC. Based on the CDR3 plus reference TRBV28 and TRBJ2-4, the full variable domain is DVKVTQSSRYLVKRTGEKVFLECVQDMDHENMFWYRQDPGLGLRLIYFSYDVKMKEKGDIPEGYSVSREKKERFSLILESASTNQTSMYLCASSRTGTNIQYFGAGTRLSVL.

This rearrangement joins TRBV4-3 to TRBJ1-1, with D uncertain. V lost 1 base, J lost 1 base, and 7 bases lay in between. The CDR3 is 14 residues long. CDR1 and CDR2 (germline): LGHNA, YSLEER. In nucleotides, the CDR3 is TGCGCCAGCAGCCAAGTCGCAGGGAACACTGAAGCTTTCTTT. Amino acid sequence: CASSQVAGNTEAFF.

The CDR3 region has the DNA TGCGCCAGCAGCCGGGACAGGAACACTGAAGCTTTCTTT. Amino acids: CASSRDRNTEAFF. This chain joins TRBV4-3 and TRBJ1-1, with 7 positions matching TRBD1. CDR1 is LGHNA, CDR2 YSLEER, per germline. Trimming removed 4 bases from V and 1 base from J; junction bases left unmatched: 0. This CDR3 has 13 amino acids.

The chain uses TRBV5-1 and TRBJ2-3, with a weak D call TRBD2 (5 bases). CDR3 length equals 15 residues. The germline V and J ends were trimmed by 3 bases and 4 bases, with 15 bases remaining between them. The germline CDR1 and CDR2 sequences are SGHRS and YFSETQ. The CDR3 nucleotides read TGCGCCAGCAGCTACGGAGGCCCAGTGGCAGATACGCAGTATTTT. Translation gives CASSYGGPVADTQYF.

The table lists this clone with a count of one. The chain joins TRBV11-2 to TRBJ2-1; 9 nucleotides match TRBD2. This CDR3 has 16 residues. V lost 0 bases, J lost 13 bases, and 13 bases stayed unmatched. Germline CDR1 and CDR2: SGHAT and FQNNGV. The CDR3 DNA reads TGTGCCAGCAGCTTAGAGAGACTAGCGGAGGGATTCGGACAGTTCTTC. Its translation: CASSLERLAEGFGQFF.

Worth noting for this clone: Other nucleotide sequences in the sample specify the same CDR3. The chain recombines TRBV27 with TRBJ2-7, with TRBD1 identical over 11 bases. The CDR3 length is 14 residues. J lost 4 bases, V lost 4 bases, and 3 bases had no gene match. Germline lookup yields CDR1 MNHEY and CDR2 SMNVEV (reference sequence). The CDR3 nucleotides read TGTGCCAGCAGTTGGACAGGGGGCGCGTACGAGCAGTACTTC. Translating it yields CASSWTGGAYEQYF.